This T cell receptor (beta chain) was found in a study of T-cell reconstitution after alpha-beta-depleted transplantation in children. Study conclusions and caveats: Newly generated T cells supplied most T-cell counts and diversity one year post-transplant. Some patients' high day-60 TCRbeta diversity was attributed to recipient cells surviving conditioning.

Turning to this clonotype: Its antigen is currently unknown.

Preparation of the TCRbeta library was carried out with unique molecular identifiers. One entry per CDR3 protein results from TCRdb running MiXCR on the PCR reads. Of about 1,000,000 distinct CDR3 sequences in the sample, about 31% were seen once. The sequence was collected from a boy younger than two who had a stem cell transplant for SCID, so the T cells may come from the graft donor. The sample here was PBMCs, mostly from graft donor cells, taken 360 days after TCRalphabeta/CD19-depleted stem cell transplant.

Written as DNA, the CDR3 is TGCAGCGCCCCGGTGTGGGCAGATACGCAGTATTTT. This codes for CSAPVWADTQYF. The J gene is TRBJ2-3, the V gene TRBV29-1; D is unclear. V shed 7 bases and J shed 4 bases, with 12 bases lying between them. CDR3 length: 12 amino acids. Germline-derived CDR1 and CDR2 are SQVTM and ANQGSEA.